This T cell receptor beta chain was retrieved from a study of cytomegalovirus exposure and HLA in healthy donors. Study at large: As an earlier analysis found, 150 million to 200 million T cells yielded about 120 million unique TCR beta sequences.

Trimming removed 6 bases from V and 1 base from J, with 12 bases in between. Germline V gives CDR1 MNHEY, CDR2 SVGAGI. The CDR3 consists of 14 residues. PCR employed 60 Vbeta and 13 Jbeta primers. Clones were read by immunoSEQ multiplex PCR, and TCRdb kept only the in-frame ones, dropping some. The table includes roughly 150,000 clones, just over 75% detected once. The sequence was obtained from a man aged 40-49 years in good health and CMV-seronegative. Input material: PBMCs. The chain is built from TRBV6-5 and TRBJ1-1, with D unresolved. The CDR3 spells CASSRLTSNTEAFF. For the CDR3, the DNA is TGTGCCAGCAGCCGCCTTACTTCGAACACTGAAGCTTTCTTT.